A selection of T cell receptor beta chains follows, all from one sample in a study of blood T cell repertoires in COVID-19. The repertoire was sequenced with immunoSEQ multiplex PCR; TCRdb's copy has only in-frame clones and lacks some. The repertoire includes tens of thousands of clones, about 83% of them detected once, and roughly 10% sits in the top ten. The sample consisted of peripheral blood. The source of these receptors is a human donor in a cohort sampled during active COVID-19. Each CDR3 is given with its conserved first and last residue. The order of the fields is clone size, D gene, V gene, J gene, CDR3 length, CDR3 DNA, CDR3 protein. The D gene is left open where the match is weak. A row's size may be missing; if present it is once, few, many or a size class.

abundance: .
d_gene: TRBD2
v_gene: TRBV6-5
j_gene: TRBJ2-1
len: 14
CDR3nt: TGTGCCAGCAGGAGGGCGGGAGGAAACAATGAGCAGTTCTTC
CDR3aa: CASRRAGGNNEQFF

abundance: once
d_gene: TRBD2
v_gene: TRBV11-3
j_gene: TRBJ2-3
len: 16
CDR3nt: TGTGCCAGCAGCTTAGACCTAGCGGCCAACACAGATACGCAGTATTTT
CDR3aa: CASSLDLAANTDTQYF

abundance: .
d_gene: .
v_gene: TRBV19
j_gene: TRBJ2-7
len: 13
CDR3nt: TGTGCCGTCTCCCCGGCGGCTAACTACGAGCAGTATTTC
CDR3aa: CAVSPAANYEQYF

abundance: .
d_gene: .
v_gene: TRBV6-1
j_gene: TRBJ1-1
len: 12
CDR3nt: TGTGCCAGCAGTGACATCCAGAGGGCGGCTTTCTTT
CDR3aa: CASSDIQRAAFF

abundance: .
d_gene: TRBD1
v_gene: TRBV5-1
j_gene: TRBJ2-2
len: 14
CDR3nt: TGCGCCACCTCGGACAGGGGGCAAGGCGGGGAGCTGTTTTTT
CDR3aa: CATSDRGQGGELFF

abundance: few
d_gene: .
v_gene: TRBV18
j_gene: TRBJ2-7
len: 14
CDR3nt: TGTGCCAGCTCACCATCGCGGGGAGCCTACGAGCAGTACTTC
CDR3aa: CASSPSRGAYEQYF

abundance: .
d_gene: TRBD1
v_gene: TRBV6-5
j_gene: TRBJ2-1
len: 15
CDR3nt: TGTGCCAGCAGTACGGGGGACAGGGAATACAATGAGCAGTTCTTC
CDR3aa: CASSTGDREYNEQFF

abundance: .
d_gene: .
v_gene: TRBV5-4
j_gene: TRBJ1-3
len: 15
CDR3nt: TGTGCCAGCAGCGACACGGGATTCTCTGGAAACACCATATATTTT
CDR3aa: CASSDTGFSGNTIYF

abundance: .
d_gene: .
v_gene: TRBV6-1
j_gene: TRBJ1-6
len: 15
CDR3nt: TGTGCCAGCAGTGAAAGGCCAGGGCGGAATTCACCCCTCCACTTT
CDR3aa: CASSERPGRNSPLHF

abundance: .
d_gene: TRBD2
v_gene: TRBV7-6
j_gene: TRBJ2-1
len: 16
CDR3nt: TGTGCCAGCAGCTCGCCGGGACTAGCGGGACACAATGAGCAGTTCTTC
CDR3aa: CASSSPGLAGHNEQFF

abundance: .
d_gene: .
v_gene: TRBV20-1
j_gene: TRBJ2-7
len: 11
CDR3nt: TGCAGTGCTAGGGACACCTACGAGCAGTACTTC
CDR3aa: CSARDTYEQYF

abundance: .
d_gene: TRBD1
v_gene: TRBV6-2/TRBV6-3
j_gene: TRBJ1-4
len: 17
CDR3nt: TGTGCCAGCAGTTCACGCACTTACAGGGGCAGAAATGAAAAACTGTTTTTT
CDR3aa: CASSSRTYRGRNEKLFF

abundance: .
d_gene: TRBD1
v_gene: TRBV28
j_gene: TRBJ1-4
len: 17
CDR3nt: TGTGCCAGCAGTTCCCCCCGGTTGGGACAGGCGTTTGGGGAGGTGTTTTTT
CDR3aa: CASSSPRLGQAFGEVFF

abundance: .
d_gene: TRBD1
v_gene: TRBV11-3
j_gene: TRBJ1-3
len: 16
CDR3nt: TGTGCCAGCAGCATACGGGACAGGGGACCTGGAAACACCATATATTTT
CDR3aa: CASSIRDRGPGNTIYF